The rows below give T cell receptor beta chains drawn from one sample of a study of blood T cell repertoires in COVID-19. This table comes from immunoSEQ multiplex PCR, and its TCRdb copy is limited to in-frame clones, with some not included. The table shows around 190,000 clones, with approximately 80% occurring only once. Material for sequencing was peripheral blood. The receptors originated from a woman aged 35 to 49 with COVID-19, enrolled during active disease. CDR3s include the opening cysteine and the closing phenylalanine or tryptophan. The order of the fields is D gene, CDR3 length, J gene, V gene, clone size, CDR3 protein, CDR3 DNA. A D gene is named only where the DNA matches it firmly. The listing skips clone size in some rows; elsewhere it reads once, few, many or a size class.

TRBD2 13 TRBJ2-2 TRBV4-1 NA CASSQAGGGELFF TGCGCCAGCAGCCAAGCGGGAGGCGGGGAGCTGTTTTTT
NA 14 TRBJ1-5 TRBV28 NA CASSLRGVGQPQHF TGTGCCAGCAGTCTCCGGGGGGTTGGTCAGCCCCAGCATTTT
TRBD2 15 TRBJ2-2 TRBV6-5 NA CASSYLAGELGELFF TGTGCCAGCAGTTACTTAGCGGGAGAACTCGGGGAGCTGTTTTTT
NA 17 TRBJ1-2 TRBV4-1 NA CASSQDPTGRTNYGYTF TGCGCCAGCAGCCAAGATCCCACAGGGCGAACTAACTATGGCTACACCTTC
TRBD2 15 TRBJ2-2 TRBV7-6 NA CASSLAGGVTGELFF TGTGCCAGCAGCTTGGCGGGAGGCGTCACCGGGGAGCTGTTTTTT
NA 13 TRBJ1-1 TRBV12-3/TRBV12-4 once CASSLELNTEAFF TGTGCCAGCAGCTTGGAGTTGAACACTGAAGCTTTCTTT
TRBD1 15 TRBJ1-4 TRBV7-9 NA CASSLVGRGQEKLFF TGTGCCAGCAGCTTAGTCGGCAGGGGGCAAGAAAAACTGTTTTTT
NA 15 TRBJ1-4 TRBV4-1 NA CASSRTGGTNEKLFF TGCGCCAGCAGCCGGACTGGAGGAACTAATGAAAAACTGTTTTTT
NA 15 TRBJ1-1 TRBV5-4 NA CASSLGLGGNTEAFF TGTGCCAGCAGCTTGGGATTGGGGGGGAACACTGAAGCTTTCTTT
TRBD1 13 TRBJ2-7 TRBV5-5 few CASSFGTGYEQYF TGTGCCAGCAGCTTTGGGACAGGGTACGAGCAGTACTTC
NA 14 TRBJ2-1 TRBV24-1 NA CATKSGGTYNEQFF TGTGCCACCAAATCGGGGGGCACTTACAATGAGCAGTTCTTC
TRBD1 13 TRBJ1-2 TRBV18 NA CASSPDRGDGYTF TGTGCCAGCTCACCTGACAGGGGGGATGGCTACACCTTC
TRBD1 13 TRBJ2-2 TRBV20-1 NA CSASKGAGGELFF TGCAGTGCTAGTAAGGGGGCTGGCGGGGAGCTGTTTTTT
TRBD1 16 TRBJ2-2 TRBV9 NA CASSFWTGADTGELFF TGTGCCAGCAGCTTCTGGACAGGGGCGGACACCGGGGAGCTGTTTTTT
NA 12 TRBJ2-3 TRBV7-9 few CASSPSTDTQYF TGTGCCAGCAGCCCTAGCACAGATACGCAGTATTTT
NA 17 TRBJ1-1 TRBV3-1/TRBV3-2 NA CASSRWTAGRIGTEAFF TGTGCCAGCAGTAGGTGGACGGCAGGGAGGATTGGGACTGAAGCTTTCTTT
NA 14 TRBJ1-1 TRBV18 NA CASSPVGGDTEAFF TGTGCCAGCTCACCCGTCGGGGGGGACACTGAAGCTTTCTTT
NA 14 TRBJ2-1 TRBV19 NA CASRHQGGYNEQFF TGTGCCAGTAGACATCAAGGAGGTTACAATGAGCAGTTCTTC
TRBD1 15 TRBJ1-1 TRBV4-1 once CASSFRPSGTGEAFF TGCGCCAGCAGCTTTAGGCCTTCCGGGACAGGGGAAGCTTTCTTT
NA 13 TRBJ2-3 TRBV5-4 NA CASSVQKGGTQYF TGTGCCAGCAGCGTTCAAAAGGGAGGTACGCAGTATTTT
TRBD2 17 TRBJ2-3 TRBV29-1 NA CSPLVPSGNPSTDTQYF TGCAGCCCGCTTGTTCCTAGCGGAAACCCTAGCACAGATACGCAGTATTTT
NA 13 TRBJ1-5 TRBV25-1 NA CASSEAGNQPQHF TGTGCCAGCAGTGAGGCAGGGAATCAGCCCCAGCATTTT
NA 13 TRBJ2-5 TRBV7-9 NA CAYDIGAGETQYF TGTGCCTACGATATAGGGGCCGGGGAGACCCAGTACTTC
TRBD1 14 TRBJ1-2 TRBV29-1 NA CSVGPGQGTAGYTF TGCAGCGTTGGGCCGGGACAGGGTACGGCTGGCTACACCTTC
TRBD2 16 TRBJ2-7 TRBV5-4 NA CASSPEGGRPLYEQYF TGTGCCAGCAGCCCGGAGGGCGGGAGGCCTTTATACGAGCAGTACTTC
TRBD1 18 TRBJ2-1 TRBV4-1 once CASSQGQGAGKSYNEQFF TGCGCCAGCAGCCAAGGACAGGGGGCGGGAAAATCCTACAATGAGCAGTTCTTC
NA 19 TRBJ1-3 TRBV7-3 NA CASSFRGWHSLGTGNTIYF TGTGCCAGCAGCTTTCGCGGGTGGCACAGCCTAGGAACTGGAAACACCATATATTTT
TRBD1 13 TRBJ1-5 TRBV12-3/TRBV12-4 NA CASSWDRFQPQHF TGTGCCAGCAGTTGGGACAGGTTTCAGCCCCAGCATTTT
TRBD2 18 TRBJ2-7 TRBV5-4 NA CASSPPFGPSGRANEQYF TGTGCCAGCAGCCCACCTTTTGGCCCTAGCGGGAGGGCTAACGAGCAGTACTTC
NA 14 TRBJ2-4 TRBV14 NA CASSYGSLINIQYF TGTGCCAGCAGCTACGGGTCCCTTATAAACATTCAGTACTTC
NA 12 TRBJ1-4 TRBV2 once CASRNRGEKLFF TGTGCCAGCAGGAACCGGGGTGAAAAACTGTTTTTT
TRBD1 15 TRBJ2-1 TRBV5-1 NA CASSVGTEIHNEQFF TGCGCCAGCAGCGTAGGGACAGAGATCCACAATGAGCAGTTCTTC
TRBD2 16 TRBJ2-7 TRBV30 once CAWSVRTSGASYEQYF TGTGCCTGGAGTGTACGGACTAGCGGGGCGTCCTACGAGCAGTACTTC
TRBD1 15 TRBJ1-5 TRBV2 NA CASSSDRGRNQPQHF TGTGCCAGCAGTTCGGACAGGGGGCGTAATCAGCCCCAGCATTTT
TRBD2 15 TRBJ2-1 TRBV11-2 NA CASSFLAGSSNEQFF TGTGCCAGCAGCTTCTTAGCGGGTTCTTCCAATGAGCAGTTCTTC
NA 15 TRBJ1-5 TRBV6-9 NA CASRQQQGRGQPQHF TGTGCCAGCAGGCAACAACAGGGCCGGGGTCAGCCCCAGCATTTT
NA 13 TRBJ2-2 TRBV3-1/TRBV3-2 NA CASSRTNTGELFF TGTGCCAGCAGCCGAACTAACACCGGGGAGCTGTTTTTT
TRBD1 12 TRBJ2-7 TRBV19 NA CATGTASYEQYF TGTGCCACCGGGACAGCCAGTTACGAGCAGTACTTC
TRBD2 15 TRBJ2-2 TRBV3-1/TRBV3-2 NA CASTLGGIGTGELFF TGTGCCAGCACCCTCGGGGGGATTGGTACCGGGGAGCTGTTTTTT
NA 14 TRBJ1-1 TRBV5-4 many CASSRVTGNTEAFF TGTGCCAGCAGCCGCGTTACAGGGAACACTGAAGCTTTCTTT
TRBD1 14 TRBJ1-5 TRBV28 NA CASDRGRRDQPQHF TGTGCCAGCGACAGGGGGCGACGGGATCAGCCCCAGCATTTT
TRBD1 14 TRBJ1-6 TRBV5-1 once CASSPQGARSPLHF TGCGCCAGCTCACCGCAGGGGGCGAGGTCACCCCTCCACTTT
TRBD1 16 TRBJ1-3 TRBV10-3 NA CAISDWTGGSGNTIYF TGTGCCATCAGTGATTGGACAGGGGGCAGTGGAAACACCATATATTTT
TRBD2 17 TRBJ2-2 TRBV2 NA CASSALGLAGVPGELFF TGTGCCAGCAGTGCGCTGGGACTAGCGGGAGTTCCCGGGGAGCTGTTTTTT
NA 15 TRBJ2-3 TRBV6-5 NA CASSSSGGHTDTQYF NA
TRBD1 15 TRBJ1-4 TRBV2 NA CASSALDRENEKLFF TGTGCCAGCAGTGCCTTGGACAGGGAGAATGAAAAACTGTTTTTT
NA 14 TRBJ2-1 TRBV2 NA CASKMGARRNEQFF TGTGCCAGCAAGATGGGTGCGAGGCGGAATGAGCAGTTCTTC
NA 14 TRBJ2-5 TRBV25-1 NA CASREDPGGETQYF TGTGCCAGCAGAGAGGACCCCGGGGGAGAGACCCAGTACTTC
NA 13 TRBJ2-5 TRBV19 NA CASQGNIQETQYF TGTGCCAGCCAGGGGAACATCCAAGAGACCCAGTACTTC
TRBD1 15 TRBJ1-2 TRBV3-1/TRBV3-2 NA CASSQLTGQNYGYTF TGTGCCAGCAGCCAACTCACGGGACAGAACTATGGCTACACCTTC
TRBD1 16 TRBJ2-6 TRBV19 NA CASSMMTGSGANVLTF TGTGCCAGTAGTATGATGACAGGGTCCGGGGCCAACGTCCTGACTTTC
TRBD2 14 TRBJ2-7 TRBV18 few CASSPGGSEHEQYF TGTGCCAGCTCACCAGGCGGGAGTGAGCACGAGCAGTACTTC
TRBD1 15 TRBJ1-2 TRBV2 NA CASTPGTGSSYGYTF TGTGCCAGTACACCCGGGACAGGGTCTAGTTATGGCTACACCTTC
NA 13 TRBJ1-1 TRBV19 NA CASSTRGNTEAFF TGTGCCAGTAGTACCAGGGGCAACACTGAAGCTTTCTTT
TRBD1 15 TRBJ2-2 TRBV18 NA CASSPTGKNTGELFF TGTGCCAGCTCACCGACAGGGAAAAACACCGGGGAGCTGTTTTTT
NA 13 TRBJ2-7 TRBV30 NA CAWSSSASYEQYF TGTGCCTGGAGTTCAAGCGCTTCCTACGAGCAGTACTTC
NA 16 TRBJ2-1 TRBV5-6 once CASSLFIGLLYNEQFF TGTGCCAGCAGCTTGTTTATAGGACTTCTATACAATGAGCAGTTCTTC
NA 13 TRBJ1-1 TRBV12-3/TRBV12-4 NA CASRTRGYTEAFF TGTGCCAGCAGGACCCGGGGGTACACTGAAGCTTTCTTT
NA 16 TRBJ2-3 TRBV9 NA CASSVGGAGITDTQYF TGTGCCAGCAGCGTAGGGGGCGCGGGGATCACAGATACGCAGTATTTT
TRBD1 15 TRBJ1-1 TRBV6-6 NA CASSYSTDRAIEAFF TGTGCCAGCAGTTACTCAACCGACAGGGCAATTGAAGCTTTCTTT